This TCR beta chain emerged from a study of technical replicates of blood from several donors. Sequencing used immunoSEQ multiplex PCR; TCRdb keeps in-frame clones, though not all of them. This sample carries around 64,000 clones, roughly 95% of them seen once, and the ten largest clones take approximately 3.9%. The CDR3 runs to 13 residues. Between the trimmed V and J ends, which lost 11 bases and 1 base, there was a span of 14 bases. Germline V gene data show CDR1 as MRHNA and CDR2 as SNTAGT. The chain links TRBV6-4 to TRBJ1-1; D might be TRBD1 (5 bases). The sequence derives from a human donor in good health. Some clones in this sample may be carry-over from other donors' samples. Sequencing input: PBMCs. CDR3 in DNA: TGTGCCGGGGGATTGCGGGGGAACACTGAAGCTTTCTTT. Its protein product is CAGGLRGNTEAFF.